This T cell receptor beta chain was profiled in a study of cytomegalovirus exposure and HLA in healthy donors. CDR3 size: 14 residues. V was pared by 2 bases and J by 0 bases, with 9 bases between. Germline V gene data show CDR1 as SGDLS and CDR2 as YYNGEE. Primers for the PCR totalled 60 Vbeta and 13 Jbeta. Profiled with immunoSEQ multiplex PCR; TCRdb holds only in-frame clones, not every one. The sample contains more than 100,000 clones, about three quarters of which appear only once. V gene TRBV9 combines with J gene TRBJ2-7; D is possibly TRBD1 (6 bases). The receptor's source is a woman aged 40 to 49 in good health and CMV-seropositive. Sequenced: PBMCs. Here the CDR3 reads CASSVGQSSYEQYF. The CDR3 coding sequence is TGTGCCAGCAGCGTGGGACAAAGCTCCTACGAGCAGTACTTC.